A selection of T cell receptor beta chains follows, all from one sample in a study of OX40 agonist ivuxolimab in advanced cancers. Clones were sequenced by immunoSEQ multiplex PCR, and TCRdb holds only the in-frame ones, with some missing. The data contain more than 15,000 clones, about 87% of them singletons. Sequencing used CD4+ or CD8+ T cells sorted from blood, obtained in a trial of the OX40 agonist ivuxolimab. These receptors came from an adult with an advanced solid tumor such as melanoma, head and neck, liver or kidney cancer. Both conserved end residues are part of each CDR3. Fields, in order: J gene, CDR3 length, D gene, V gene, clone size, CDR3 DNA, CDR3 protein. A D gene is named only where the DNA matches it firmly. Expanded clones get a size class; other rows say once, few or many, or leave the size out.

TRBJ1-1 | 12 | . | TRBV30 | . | TGTGCCTGGAAGTTAACCGCCACTGAAGCTTTCTTT | CAWKLTATEAFF
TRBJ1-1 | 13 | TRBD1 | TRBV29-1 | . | TGCAGCGTTCGCCCAGGGGGGAACACTGAAGCTTTCTTT | CSVRPGGNTEAFF
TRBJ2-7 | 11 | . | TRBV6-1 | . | TGTGCCAGCTCCTGGACGTACGAGCAGTACTTC | CASSWTYEQYF
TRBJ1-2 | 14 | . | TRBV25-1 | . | TGTGCCAGCAGTGACTTTAAGGGTAGCTCAGGCTACACCTTC | CASSDFKGSSGYTF
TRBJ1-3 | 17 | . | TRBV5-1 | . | TGCGCCAGCAGCTTGGGGGCGACACCGGTCTCTGGAAACACCATATATTTT | CASSLGATPVSGNTIYF
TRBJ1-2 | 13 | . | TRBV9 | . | TGTGCCAGCAGCGTAGACCCTAACTATGGCTACACCTTC | CASSVDPNYGYTF
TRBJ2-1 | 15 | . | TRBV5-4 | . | TGTGCCAGCAGCTTTGACAAGAGCTCCTACAATGAGCAGTTCTTC | CASSFDKSSYNEQFF
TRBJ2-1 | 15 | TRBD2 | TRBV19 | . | TGTGCCAGTAGGGATCTCCTAGCGGGAGGGCAGGAGCAGTTCTTC | CASRDLLAGGQEQFF
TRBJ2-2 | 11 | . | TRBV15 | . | TGTGCCACCAGCAGAGACGAGGAGCTGTTTTTT | CATSRDEELFF
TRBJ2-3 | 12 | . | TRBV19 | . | TGTGCCAGTAGCGGATCCACAGATACGCAGTATTTT | CASSGSTDTQYF
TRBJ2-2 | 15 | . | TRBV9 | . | TGTGCCAGCAGCGCCCGGACCGATTCGCGCGGGGAGCTGTTTTTT | CASSARTDSRGELFF
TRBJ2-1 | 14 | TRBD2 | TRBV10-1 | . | TGCGCCAGCAGTCCTAGCGGGAGTAGGGATGAGCAGTTCTTC | CASSPSGSRDEQFF
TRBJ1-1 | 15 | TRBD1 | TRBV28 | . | TGTGCCAGCAGTCCCGGGACAGGGATGTGGACTGAAGCTTTCTTT | CASSPGTGMWTEAFF
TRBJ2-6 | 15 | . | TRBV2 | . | TGTGCCAGCAGGGCAGGGACCTCTGGGGCCAACGTCCTGACTTTC | CASRAGTSGANVLTF
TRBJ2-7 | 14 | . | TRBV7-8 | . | TGTGCCAGCAGCTTAAGTATACTGGGGGACGAGCAGTACTTC | CASSLSILGDEQYF
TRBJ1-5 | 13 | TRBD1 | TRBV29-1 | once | TGCAGTGCCCGCAGGGGGGCGGGTCAGCCCCAGCATTTT | CSARRGAGQPQHF
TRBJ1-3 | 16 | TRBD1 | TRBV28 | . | TGTGCCAGCAGTTCCCCGGCGGGACAGGGCAGAAACACCATATATTTT | CASSSPAGQGRNTIYF
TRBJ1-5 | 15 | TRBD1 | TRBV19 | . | TGTGCCAGTAGTATGGGGACAGGGGGCTATCAGCCCCAGCATTTT | CASSMGTGGYQPQHF
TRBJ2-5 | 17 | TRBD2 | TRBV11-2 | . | TGTGCCAGCAGCAATACCCCCCTTAGCGGGTACCAAGAGACCCAGTACTTC | CASSNTPLSGYQETQYF
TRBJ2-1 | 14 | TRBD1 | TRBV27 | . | TGTGCCAGCAGTTCCCGGGACAGGGCCAATGAGCAGTTCTTC | CASSSRDRANEQFF
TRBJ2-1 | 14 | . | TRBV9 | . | TGTGCCAGCAGCACCCGACCGGGGTCCAATGAGCAGTTCTTC | CASSTRPGSNEQFF
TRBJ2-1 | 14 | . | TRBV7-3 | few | TGTGCCAGCAGCTCGGCCGGGACCGTCAATGAGCAGTTCTTC | CASSSAGTVNEQFF
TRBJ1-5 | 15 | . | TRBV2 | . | TGTGCCAGCAGTGAAGACAGCCAATTCAATCAGCCCCAGCATTTT | CASSEDSQFNQPQHF
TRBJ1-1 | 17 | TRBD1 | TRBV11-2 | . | TGTGCCAGCAGCTTAGCCGGGGGACAGGGAGAGGGCCCACGAGCTTTCTTT | CASSLAGGQGEGPRAFF
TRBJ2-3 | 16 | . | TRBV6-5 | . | TGTGCCAGCAGTTACCATAGGTCCTACTCCGGAGATACGCAGTATTTT | CASSYHRSYSGDTQYF
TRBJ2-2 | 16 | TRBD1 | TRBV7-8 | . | TGTGCCAGCAGCGGTAGACAGGGGGTGAACACCGGGGAGCTGTTTTTT | CASSGRQGVNTGELFF
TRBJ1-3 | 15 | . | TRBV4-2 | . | TGTGCCAGCAGCCGGGAAAGGGGACAAGGAAACACCATATATTTT | CASSRERGQGNTIYF
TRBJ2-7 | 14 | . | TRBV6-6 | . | TGTGCCAGCAGTTCCGGACGGCCAGCCTACGAGCAGTACTTC | CASSSGRPAYEQYF
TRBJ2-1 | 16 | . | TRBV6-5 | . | TGTGCCAGCAGTTATGGAAGCAACGTGGGAACTAATGAGCAGTTCTTC | CASSYGSNVGTNEQFF
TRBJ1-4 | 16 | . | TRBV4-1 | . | TGCGCCAGCAGCCAACTTACAGGGTTGGCTAATGAAAAACTGTTTTTT | CASSQLTGLANEKLFF
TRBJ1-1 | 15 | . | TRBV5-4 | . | TGTGCCAGCAGCTTTAACGGGCCAGCTCAATCTGAAGCTTTCTTT | CASSFNGPAQSEAFF
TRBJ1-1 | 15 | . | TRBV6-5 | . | TGTGCCAGCAGTTACTCGAGGGGGTGGAACACTGAAGCTTTCTTT | CASSYSRGWNTEAFF
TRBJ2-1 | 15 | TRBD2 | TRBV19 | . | TGTGCCAGTAAAGGACTAGCGGCGCTGGAAGGTGAGCAGTTCTTC | CASKGLAALEGEQFF
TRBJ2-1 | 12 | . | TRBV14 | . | TGTGCCAGCAGCCGAAACTACAATGAGCAGTTCTTC | CASSRNYNEQFF
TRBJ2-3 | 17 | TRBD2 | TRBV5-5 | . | TGTGCCAGCAGCTCTCGACTAGCGGGAGGTTCTACAGATACGCAGTATTTT | CASSSRLAGGSTDTQYF
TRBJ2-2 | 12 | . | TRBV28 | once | TGTGCCATCCGAGGGGTGCCCGGGGAGCTGTTTTTT | CAIRGVPGELFF
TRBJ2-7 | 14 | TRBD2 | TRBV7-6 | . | TGTGCCAGCAGCATGAGCGGGGTTCTCTACGAGCAGTACTTC | CASSMSGVLYEQYF
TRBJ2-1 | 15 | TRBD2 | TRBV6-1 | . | TGTGCCAGCAGTGGACTAGCGGGAGCCGGCAATGAGCAGTTCTTC | CASSGLAGAGNEQFF
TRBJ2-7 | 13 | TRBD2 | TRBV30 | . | TGTGCCTGGGGCACTAGCGGGGGCTACGAGCAGTACTTC | CAWGTSGGYEQYF
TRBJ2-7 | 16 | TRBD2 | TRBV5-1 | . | TGCGCCAGCAGCTTGGAACTCGGGAGGGCCACCCACGAGCAGTACTTC | CASSLELGRATHEQYF
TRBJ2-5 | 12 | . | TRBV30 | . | TGTGCCTGGAAGGGCACCCAAGAGACCCAGTACTTC | CAWKGTQETQYF
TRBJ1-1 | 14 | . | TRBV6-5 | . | TGTGCCAGCAGCCCCCCCGGAGGGCACACTGAAGCTTTCTTT | CASSPPGGHTEAFF
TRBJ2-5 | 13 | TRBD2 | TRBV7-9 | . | TGTGCCAGCAGCTCAGCGGGATTAGAGACCCAGTACTTC | CASSSAGLETQYF
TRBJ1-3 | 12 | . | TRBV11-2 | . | TGTGCCAGCAGCTTGGCGGGAGACACCATATATTTT | CASSLAGDTIYF
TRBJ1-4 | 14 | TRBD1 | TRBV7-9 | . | TGTGCCAGCAGCGGGACAGAGAATAATGAAAAACTGTTTTTT | CASSGTENNEKLFF
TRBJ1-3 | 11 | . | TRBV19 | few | TGTGCCAGTGGGACGGCATACACCATATATTTT | CASGTAYTIYF
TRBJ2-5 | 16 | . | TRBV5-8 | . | TGTGCCAGCTCGGGGGGGACAGGTCTGTACCAAGAGACCCAGTACTTC | CASSGGTGLYQETQYF
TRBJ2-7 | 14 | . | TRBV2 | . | TGTGCCAGCAGTGAGAACCCGGAGCCCTACGAGCAGTACTTC | CASSENPEPYEQYF
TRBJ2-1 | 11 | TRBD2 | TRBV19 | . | TGTGGAAGCGGGGCCTACAATGAGCAGTTCTTC | CGSGAYNEQFF
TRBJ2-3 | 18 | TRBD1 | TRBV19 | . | TGTGCCAGTAGGCCAGTAACGGACAGGGGGCGAGTCACAGATACGCAGTATTTT | CASRPVTDRGRVTDTQYF
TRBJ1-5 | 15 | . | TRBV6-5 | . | TGTGCCAGCAGCTCCGGGGGTAACGGCAATCAGCCCCAGCATTTT | CASSSGGNGNQPQHF
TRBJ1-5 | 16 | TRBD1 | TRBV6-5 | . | TGTGCCAGCAGTTACGCCTCAGGGGGCAGAGGACAGCCCCAGCATTTT | CASSYASGGRGQPQHF
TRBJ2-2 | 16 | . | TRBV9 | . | TGTGCCAGCAGCGTAGGGTCCCAGGGAGGAACCGGGGAGCTGTTTTTT | CASSVGSQGGTGELFF
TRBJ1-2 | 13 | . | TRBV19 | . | TGTGCCAGTAGTATCGGGCGTGACTATGGCTACACCTTC | CASSIGRDYGYTF
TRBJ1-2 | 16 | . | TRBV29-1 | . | TGCAGCGTTTTGGGGATTGAGGGCAGGGAAGTCTATGGCTACACCTTC | CSVLGIEGREVYGYTF
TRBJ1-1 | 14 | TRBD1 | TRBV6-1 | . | TGTGCCAGCAGCACGAGGACAGGGAACACTGAAGCTTTCTTT | CASSTRTGNTEAFF
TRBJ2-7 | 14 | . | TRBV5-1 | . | TGCGCCAGCAGCCGGGCTGGTGGAGACTACGAGCAGTACTTC | CASSRAGGDYEQYF